This paragraph reports one TCR beta chain. With V trimmed by 6 bases and J by 2 bases, 7 bases remained unmatched. CDR1 and CDR2 from the germline V gene are MDHEN and SYDVKM. This CDR3 comprises 15 residues. Participant ages covered roughly 18 to 89 years across about 22 US areas. Membership in each cohort depended on participant-reported clinical history. The data belong to a study of blood T cell repertoires in COVID-19. In the original processing: Estimation of nucleated cell counts relied on the amplification of reference gene primers. This table comes from immunoSEQ multiplex PCR, and its TCRdb copy is limited to in-frame clones, with some not included. V and J calls and clone size are copied from that table; D and trimming were computed from the DNA. The sample shows under 350,000 clones, 80% to 90% of them seen only once.

The chain employs TRBV28 and TRBJ1-5; 7 bases are shared with TRBD1. This sequence originates from a middle-aged woman with acute COVID-19. Sequencing was carried out using PBMCs or T cells enriched from blood (not recorded which). The CDR3: CASSDRAGGNQPQHF. The CDR3 DNA reads as TGTGCCAGCAGCGACAGGGCTGGCGGCAATCAGCCCCAGCATTTT.